These 21 T cell receptor beta chains were all obtained from the same sample, sequenced in a study of cytomegalovirus exposure and HLA in healthy donors (dated by TCRdb to about 2017). Libraries were made using the immunoSEQ multiplex PCR assay. The multiplex PCR relied on a mix of 60 forward primers for TCR Vbeta segments and 13 reverse primers for TCR Jbeta segments. TCRdb took this table from immuneACCESS and kept in-frame rearrangements with V and J called. Such tables lack part of the clones; where checked against another copy, unresolved V genes explain under half of the gap, and the rest is unexplained. The sample has 95,000 to 100,000 clones on record, 60% to 75% of them singletons. The top ten constitute around 1.9% of the sample. The sequencing input was PBMCs. The receptors stem from a woman in her 40s in good health and CMV-seronegative.

The chain combines TRBV6-5 with TRBJ1-2, with a possible D match to TRBD1 (5 bases). The CDR3 has 12 amino acids. CDR1 is MNHEY, CDR2 SVGAGI, per germline. V was shortened by 2 bases and J by 4 bases, with 5 bases between the two germline ends. CDR3 DNA sequence: TGTGCCAGCAGTTACAGGGGCTATGGCTACACCTTC. Amino acid sequence: CASSYRGYGYTF.

The chain recombines TRBV11-1 with TRBJ2-3, with TRBD2 matching 8 bases. The CDR3 contains 16 residues. CDR1 and CDR2 (germline): SGHAT, FQDESV (reference sequence). The J segment lost 2 bases and the V segment lost 2 bases, leaving 6 bases of the junction unmatched. The chain's CDR3 is CASSLTGLASTDTQYF. DNA of the CDR3: TGTGCCAGCAGCTTAACCGGACTAGCATCCACAGATACGCAGTATTTT.

The sample holds a few counts of this clone. The gene calls are TRBV9 and TRBJ1-5; 9 bases align to TRBD1. Looked up from germline, CDR1 is SGDLS and CDR2 is YYNGEE. CDR3 size: 15 residues. V was clipped by 8 bases and J by 2 bases; unmatched bases: 8. Here the CDR3 reads CASSSGQGGNQPQHF. The CDR3 bases are TGTGCCAGTTCCTCGGGACAGGGAGGCAATCAGCCCCAGCATTTT.

The chain couples TRBV30 to TRBJ2-3; TRBD2 aligns across 9 bases. CDR3 length: 15 residues. Germline assignment: CDR1 GTSNPN and CDR2 SVGIG (reference sequence). V gave up 4 bases and J gave up 0 bases; unmatched junction bases: 5. CDR3 residues: CAWTATSGSTDTQYF. The CDR3 DNA is TGTGCCTGGACCGCTACTAGCGGGAGCACAGATACGCAGTATTTT.

The rearrangement links TRBV18 to TRBJ2-3; a possible D gene is TRBD2 (6 bases). Germline V gene lookup returns CDR1 KGHSH and CDR2 LQKENI. The CDR3 loop spans 14 amino acids. The V gene lost 2 bases and the J gene lost 3 bases, with 9 bases spanning the gap. CDR3 coding DNA: TGTGCCAGCTCACCAAGGAGGGAGACAGATACGCAGTATTTT. It is translated as CASSPRRETDTQYF.

This clone was found a few times. This rearrangement joins TRBV5-5 to TRBJ1-1; tentative D call: TRBD1 (6 bases). The CDR3 runs to 13 residues. Trimming pared 4 bases from V and 7 bases from J, leaving 14 bases between. In germline, CDR1 is SGHKS, CDR2 YYEKEE (reference sequence). In DNA form, the CDR3 reads TGTGCCAGCAGCGAGACAGGTCCGGGTGAAGCTTTCTTT. Amino acids: CASSETGPGEAFF.

V is TRBV2 and J is TRBJ2-1; 7 bases agree with TRBD2. Germline V gene data show CDR1 as SNHLY and CDR2 as FYNNEI. The ends lost 1 base at V and 4 bases at J; junction bases unmatched: 4. The CDR3 is 15 residues long. CDR3 residues: CASSEGGGRYNEQFF. The CDR3 nucleotides read TGTGCCAGCAGTGAAGGGGGGGGGAGATACAATGAGCAGTTCTTC.

V is TRBV5-1 and J is TRBJ2-5; weak D call: TRBD2 (8 bases). This CDR3 has 12 amino acids. The germline V and J ends were trimmed by 7 bases and 4 bases, with 11 bases remaining between them. Germline values: CDR1 SGHRS, CDR2 YFSETQ. The CDR3 loop reads CASREGAETQYF. CDR3 nucleotide sequence: TGCGCCAGCCGGGAGGGGGCAGAGACCCAGTACTTC. Full variable domain (rest looked up from reference TRBV5-1 and TRBJ2-5): KAGVTQTPRYLIKTRGQQVTLSCSPISGHRSVSWYQQTPGQGLQFLFEYFSETQRNKGNFPGRFSGRQFSNSRSEMNVSTLELGDSALYLCASREGAETQYFGPGTRLLVL.

This clone was counted a few times. The chain couples TRBV7-9 to TRBJ2-3; 9 bases align to TRBD1. The germline CDR1 and CDR2 sequences are SEHNR and FQNEAQ (reference sequence). The CDR3 loop spans 15 amino acids. V was clipped by 7 bases and J by 2 bases; unmatched bases: 7. The CDR3 region is CASTFGTGTTDTQYF. The CDR3 DNA is TGTGCCAGCACCTTTGGGACAGGGACCACAGATACGCAGTATTTT.

This sequence joins TRBV11-3 and TRBJ2-7; 12 bases are a match to TRBD1. In germline, CDR1 is SGHNT, CDR2 YENEEA. The CDR3 totals 15 residues. V lost 5 bases, J lost 6 bases, and 8 bases stayed unmatched. The CDR3 loop reads CASSTGTGGLVEQYF. CDR3 nucleotides: TGTGCCAGCAGCACAGGGACAGGGGGCCTTGTCGAGCAGTACTTC. The full variable domain, rest sourced from reference TRBV11-3 and TRBJ2-7, is EAGVVQSPRYKIIEKKQPVAFWCNPISGHNTLYWYLQNLGQGPELLIRYENEEAVDDSQLPKDRFSAERLKGVDSTLKIQPAELGDSAVYLCASSTGTGGLVEQYFGPGTRLTVT.

The chain employs TRBV23-1 and TRBJ2-2; TRBD2 matches at 8 bases. TRBV23-1 is classed as an ORF, of uncertain function. The length of the CDR3 is 16 residues. The V segment lost 2 bases and the J segment 1 base; nucleotides outside the gene matches: 3. CDR3 sequence (DNA): TGCGCCAGCAGTCAAGGACTAGCTTGGAACACCGGGGAGCTGTTTTTT. It codes for CASSQGLAWNTGELFF.

The chain has TRBV28 and TRBJ1-5; the D is unclear. V was cut by 6 bases and J by 0 bases, with 12 bases left in between. The CDR3 runs 15 residues. Germline values: CDR1 MDHEN, CDR2 SYDVKM. The CDR3 is CASSPADNSNQPQHF. The CDR3 region has the DNA TGTGCCAGCAGCCCCGCGGATAATAGCAATCAGCCCCAGCATTTT.

The chain couples TRBV6-5 to TRBJ2-7, with D unresolved. CDR1 is MNHEY, CDR2 SVGAGI, per germline. The ends were cut back, 5 bases at V and 7 bases at J, with 15 bases in the middle. The CDR3 has 13 residues. CDR3 sequence reads: CASSEWRPTEQYF. The DNA of the CDR3 is TGTGCCAGCAGTGAATGGAGACCCACAGAGCAGTACTTC.

The rearrangement uses TRBV9 and TRBJ2-4; TRBD2 matches at 11 bases. The CDR3 totals 18 residues. In germline, CDR1 is SGDLS, CDR2 YYNGEE. V lost 0 bases, J lost 5 bases, and 10 bases stayed unmatched. The DNA of the CDR3 is TGTGCCAGCAGCGTAGCCCCCTTGGCTAGCGGGGGGCAAAACATTCAGTACTTC. Translated: CASSVAPLASGGQNIQYF.

This clone showed up just a few times. The gene calls are TRBV6-5 and TRBJ1-2, with TRBD1 identical over 7 bases. The CDR3 covers 15 residues. CDR1 and CDR2 from the germline V gene are MNHEY and SVGAGI. J was trimmed by 0 bases and V by 5 bases; bases with no gene match: 6. The DNA of the CDR3 is TGTGCCAGCAGTCAAGACAGGGCCTCTAACTATGGCTACACCTTC. As protein: CASSQDRASNYGYTF.

This clone was recorded once. CDR3 sequence: CASSSEPDRVGGYTF. Here the CDR3 DNA reads TGTGCCAGCAGTTCCGAACCAGACAGGGTCGGCGGCTACACCTTC. The rearrangement uses TRBV28 and TRBJ1-2; 7 bases fit TRBD1. The CDR3 loop spans 15 amino acids. Germline CDR1 MDHEN, CDR2 SYDVKM. Unmatched junction bases numbered 13, after V lost 4 bases and J lost 8 bases.

The chain employs TRBV11-2 and TRBJ1-1; D gene ambiguous. There are 14 residues in the CDR3. Germline CDR1 SGHAT, CDR2 FQNNGV. The V and J ends lost 2 bases and 1 base respectively, with 8 bases between them. The CDR3 DNA sequence: TGTGCCAGCAGCTTACACGAGAGGAACACTGAAGCTTTCTTT. Protein product: CASSLHERNTEAFF.

The table lists this clone with a few counts. This rearrangement joins TRBV30 to TRBJ2-7, with D possibly matching TRBD1 (7 bases). This CDR3 has 16 residues. Per germline, CDR1 GTSNPN and CDR2 SVGIG (reference sequence). V shed 4 bases and J shed 0 bases, with 19 bases lying between them. CDR3 protein: CAWTVGRTGISYEQYF. In nucleotides, the CDR3 is TGTGCCTGGACCGTAGGGAGGACAGGAATCTCCTACGAGCAGTACTTC.

This chain uses TRBV10-3 with TRBJ1-1, with D hard to call. CDR1 and CDR2 (germline): ENHRY, SYGVKD. The V end was cut by 0 bases, the J end by 1 base, with 9 bases between. The CDR3 is made up of 15 amino acids. The CDR3 sequence is CAISESREGNTEAFF. Written as DNA, the CDR3 is TGTGCCATCAGTGAGTCAAGGGAGGGGAACACTGAAGCTTTCTTT.

The V call is TRBV5-1, the J call TRBJ2-5; D perhaps matches TRBD2 (6 bases). Looked up from germline, CDR1 is SGHRS and CDR2 is YFSETQ. V was clipped by 0 bases and J by 3 bases, with 12 bases between them. The CDR3 extends over 15 amino acids. CDR3 sequence reads: CASSLGRGYEETQYF. DNA for the CDR3: TGCGCCAGCAGCTTGGGGAGGGGTTACGAAGAGACCCAGTACTTC. Complete variable domain (other parts from reference TRBV5-1 and TRBJ2-5): KAGVTQTPRYLIKTRGQQVTLSCSPISGHRSVSWYQQTPGQGLQFLFEYFSETQRNKGNFPGRFSGRQFSNSRSEMNVSTLELGDSALYLCASSLGRGYEETQYFGPGTRLLVL.

The chain carries TRBV6-4 and TRBJ2-2; 11 bases line up with TRBD2. Looked up from germline, CDR1 is MRHNA and CDR2 is SNTAGT. V gave up 7 bases and J gave up 5 bases; unmatched junction bases: 6. The length of the CDR3 is 15 residues. The chain's CDR3 is CASKTSGADTGELFF. Written as DNA, the CDR3 is TGTGCCAGCAAGACTAGCGGGGCGGATACCGGGGAGCTGTTTTTT.